This TCR beta chain came from a study of response to subunit inactivated influenza vaccine. Whole-study results and caveats: Only a handful of new T cells, the authors suggested, are recruited with each seasonal influenza vaccination.

TCRdb redid the calling of the RT-PCR reads with MiXCR, one entry per CDR3 protein. The table has 700,000 to 900,000 distinct CDR3 sequences, around 21% seen once. To note about this clonotype: The antigen is not known.

From germline, CDR1 is ENHRY and CDR2 SYGVKD. After removal of 3 bases from V and 6 bases from J, the junction contained 11 bases not matched to a gene. The CDR3 sequence is 16 residues long. This chain links TRBV10-3 with TRBJ2-3, with 8 bases fitting TRBD2. Source: PBMCs from blood, taken 4 to 6 days after vaccination. The receptor was isolated from a man aged 45-60 years who received an inactivated influenza vaccine. Here the CDR3 DNA reads TGTGCCATCAGTGACCTCAGTGGCGGGGGGAAGGATACGCAGTATTTT. Translated, it gives CAISDLSGGGKDTQYF.